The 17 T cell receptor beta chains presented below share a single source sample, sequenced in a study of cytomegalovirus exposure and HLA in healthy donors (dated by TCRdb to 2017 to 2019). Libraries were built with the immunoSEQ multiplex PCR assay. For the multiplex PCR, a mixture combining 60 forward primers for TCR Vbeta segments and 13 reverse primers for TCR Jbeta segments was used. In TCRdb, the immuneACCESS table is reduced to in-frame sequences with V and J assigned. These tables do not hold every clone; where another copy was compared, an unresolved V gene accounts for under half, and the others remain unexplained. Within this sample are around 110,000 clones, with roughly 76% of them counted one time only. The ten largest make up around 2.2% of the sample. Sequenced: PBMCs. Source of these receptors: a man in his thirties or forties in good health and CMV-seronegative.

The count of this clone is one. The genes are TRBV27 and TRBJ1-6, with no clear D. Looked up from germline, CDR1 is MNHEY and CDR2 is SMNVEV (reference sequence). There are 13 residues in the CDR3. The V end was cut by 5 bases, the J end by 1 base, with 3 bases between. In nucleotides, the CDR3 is TGTGCCAGCAGTCCTTCCTATAATTCACCCCTCCACTTT. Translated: CASSPSYNSPLHF.

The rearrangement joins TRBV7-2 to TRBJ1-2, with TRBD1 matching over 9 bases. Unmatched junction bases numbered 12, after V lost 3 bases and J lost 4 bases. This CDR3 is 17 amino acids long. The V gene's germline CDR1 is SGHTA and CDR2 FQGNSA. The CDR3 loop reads CASSFHPGDRVRYGYTF. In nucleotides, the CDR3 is TGTGCCAGCAGCTTCCACCCCGGGGACAGGGTACGCTATGGCTACACCTTC. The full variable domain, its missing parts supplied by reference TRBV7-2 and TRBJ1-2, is GAGVSQSPSNKVTEKGKDVELRCDPISGHTALYWYRQSLGQGLEFLIYFQGNSAPDKSGLPSDRFSAERTGGSVSTLTIQRTQQEDSAVYLCASSFHPGDRVRYGYTFGSGTRLTVV.

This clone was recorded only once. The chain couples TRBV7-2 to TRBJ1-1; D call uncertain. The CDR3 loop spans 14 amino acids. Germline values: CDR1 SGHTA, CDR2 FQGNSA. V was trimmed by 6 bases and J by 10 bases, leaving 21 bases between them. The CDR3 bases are TGTGCCAGCAGACCTGTTCGGGGAAGAAGTTCAGCTTTCTTT. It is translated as CASRPVRGRSSAFF.

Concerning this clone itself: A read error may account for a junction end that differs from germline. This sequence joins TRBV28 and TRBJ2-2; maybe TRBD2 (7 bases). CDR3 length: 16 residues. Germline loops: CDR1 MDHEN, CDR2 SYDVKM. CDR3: CAGSLYGGGYTGELFF. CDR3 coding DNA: TGTGCCGGCAGTTTATATGGCGGGGGCTACACCGGGGAGCTGTTTTTT. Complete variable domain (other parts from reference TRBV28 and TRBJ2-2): DVKVTQSSRYLVKRTGEKVFLECVQDMDHENMFWYRQDPGLGLRLIYFSYDVKMKEKGDIPEGYSVSREKKERFSLILESASTNQTSMYLCAGSLYGGGYTGELFFGEGSRLTVL.

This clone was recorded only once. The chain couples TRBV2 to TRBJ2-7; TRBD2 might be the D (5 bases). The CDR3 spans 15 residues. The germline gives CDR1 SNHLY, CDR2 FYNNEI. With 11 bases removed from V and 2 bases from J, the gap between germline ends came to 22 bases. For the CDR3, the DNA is TGTGCCTCCTCAATCAGAGCGGAGCCGGCCTACGAGCAGTACTTC. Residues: CASSIRAEPAYEQYF.

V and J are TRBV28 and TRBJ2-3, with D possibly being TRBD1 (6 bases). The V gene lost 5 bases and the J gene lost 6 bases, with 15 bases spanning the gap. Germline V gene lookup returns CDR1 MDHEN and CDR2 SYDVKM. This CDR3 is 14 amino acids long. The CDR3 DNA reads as TGTGCCAGCAGTATGGAACAGGGTGCCGATACGCAGTATTTT. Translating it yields CASSMEQGADTQYF.

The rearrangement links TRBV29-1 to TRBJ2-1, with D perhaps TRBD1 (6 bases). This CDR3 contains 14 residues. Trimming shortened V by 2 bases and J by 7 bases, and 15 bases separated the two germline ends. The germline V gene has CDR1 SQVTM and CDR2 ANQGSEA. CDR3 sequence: CSVEQQGIRNEQFF. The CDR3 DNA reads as TGCAGCGTTGAACAACAGGGAATTAGGAATGAGCAGTTCTTC.

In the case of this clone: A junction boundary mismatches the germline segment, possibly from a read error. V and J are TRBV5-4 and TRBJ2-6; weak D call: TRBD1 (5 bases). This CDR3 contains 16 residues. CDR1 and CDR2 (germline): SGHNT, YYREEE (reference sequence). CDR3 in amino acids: CASSLGGASGANGLTF. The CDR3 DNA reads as TGTGCCAGCAGCTTGGGGGGCGCGTCTGGGGCCAACGGCCTGACTTTC.

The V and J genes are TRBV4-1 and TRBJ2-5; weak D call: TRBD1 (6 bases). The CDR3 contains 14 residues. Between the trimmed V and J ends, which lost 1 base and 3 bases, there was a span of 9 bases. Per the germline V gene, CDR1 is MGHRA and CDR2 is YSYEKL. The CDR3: CASSQAAGEETQYF. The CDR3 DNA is TGCGCCAGCAGCCAAGCTGCAGGGGAAGAGACCCAGTACTTC.

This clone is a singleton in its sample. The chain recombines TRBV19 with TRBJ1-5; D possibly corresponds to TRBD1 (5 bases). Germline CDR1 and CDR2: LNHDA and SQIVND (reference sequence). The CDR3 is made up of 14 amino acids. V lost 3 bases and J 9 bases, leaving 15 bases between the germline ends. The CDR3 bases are TGTGCCAGTAGTATTAGGAAGGGGTTGTGGCCCCAGCATTTT. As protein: CASSIRKGLWPQHF.

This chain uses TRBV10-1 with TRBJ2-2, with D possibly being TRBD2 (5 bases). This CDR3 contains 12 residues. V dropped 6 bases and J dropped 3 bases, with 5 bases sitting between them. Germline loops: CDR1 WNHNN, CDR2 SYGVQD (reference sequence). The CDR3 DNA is TGCGCCAGCAGCGGGGACACCGGGGAGCTGTTTTTT. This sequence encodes CASSGDTGELFF.

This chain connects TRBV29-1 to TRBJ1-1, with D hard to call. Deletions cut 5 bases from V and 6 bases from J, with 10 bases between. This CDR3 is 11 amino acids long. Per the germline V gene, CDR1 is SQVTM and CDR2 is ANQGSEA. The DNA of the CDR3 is TGCAGCGTTCTAATTCTCGCTGAAGCTTTCTTT. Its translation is CSVLILAEAFF.

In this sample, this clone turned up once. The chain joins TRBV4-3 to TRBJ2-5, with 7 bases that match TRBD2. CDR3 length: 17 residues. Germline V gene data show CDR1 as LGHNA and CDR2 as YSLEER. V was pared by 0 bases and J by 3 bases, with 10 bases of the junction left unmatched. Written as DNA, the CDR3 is TGCGCCAGCAGCCAAGATGGACTTGCGGGGGAGAAAGAGACCCAGTACTTC. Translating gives CASSQDGLAGEKETQYF.

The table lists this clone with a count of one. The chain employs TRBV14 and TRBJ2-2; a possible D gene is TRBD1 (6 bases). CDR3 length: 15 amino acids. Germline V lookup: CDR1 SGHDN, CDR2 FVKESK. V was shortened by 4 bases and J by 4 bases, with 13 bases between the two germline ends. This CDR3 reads CASSPGRGSTGELFF. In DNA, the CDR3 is TGTGCCAGCAGCCCAGGAAGGGGGTCCACCGGGGAGCTGTTTTTT.

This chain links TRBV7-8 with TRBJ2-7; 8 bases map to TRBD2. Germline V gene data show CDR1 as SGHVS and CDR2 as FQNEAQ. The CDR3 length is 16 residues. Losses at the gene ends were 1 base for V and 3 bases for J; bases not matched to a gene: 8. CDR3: CASSLVTAGALYEQYF. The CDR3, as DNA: TGTGCCAGCAGCTTAGTCACAGCGGGGGCCCTCTACGAGCAGTACTTC.

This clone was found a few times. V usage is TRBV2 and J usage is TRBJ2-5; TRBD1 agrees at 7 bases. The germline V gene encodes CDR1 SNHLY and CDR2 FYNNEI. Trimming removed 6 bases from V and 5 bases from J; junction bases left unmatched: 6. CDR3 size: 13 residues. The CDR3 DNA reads TGTGCCAGCAGGCTAGGGGGCGAGGAGACCCAGTACTTC. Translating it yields CASRLGGEETQYF.

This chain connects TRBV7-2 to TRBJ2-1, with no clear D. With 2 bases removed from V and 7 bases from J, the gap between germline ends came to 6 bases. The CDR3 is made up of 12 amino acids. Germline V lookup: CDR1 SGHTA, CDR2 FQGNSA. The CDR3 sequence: CASSLQINEQFF. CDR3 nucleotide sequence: TGTGCCAGCAGCTTACAGATAAATGAGCAGTTCTTC.